This T cell receptor (beta chain) was observed in a study of neurological immune-mediated disorders. The V end was cut by 0 bases, the J end by 4 bases, with 12 bases between. Germline V gene lookup returns CDR1 ENHRY and CDR2 SYGVKD. This CDR3 has 15 residues. The authors obtained over 160 million TCR-beta sequences from 15-18 subjects per sequencing run. TCRdb re-derived calls from the 5' RACE reads in MiXCR, one entry per CDR3 protein. The sample contains 85,000 to 100,000 distinct CDR3 sequences, 3.5% of which appear only once. This clonotype was picked up many times. The sequenced material came from PBMCs. The V and J genes are TRBV10-3 and TRBJ1-2; D is possibly TRBD1 (6 bases). The sequence derives from a woman between 18 and 30 years old with multiple sclerosis. In DNA, the CDR3 is TGTGCCATCAGTGAGTCGGGGGGGGCAGGCTATGGCTACACCTTC. Its translation: CAISESGGAGYGYTF.